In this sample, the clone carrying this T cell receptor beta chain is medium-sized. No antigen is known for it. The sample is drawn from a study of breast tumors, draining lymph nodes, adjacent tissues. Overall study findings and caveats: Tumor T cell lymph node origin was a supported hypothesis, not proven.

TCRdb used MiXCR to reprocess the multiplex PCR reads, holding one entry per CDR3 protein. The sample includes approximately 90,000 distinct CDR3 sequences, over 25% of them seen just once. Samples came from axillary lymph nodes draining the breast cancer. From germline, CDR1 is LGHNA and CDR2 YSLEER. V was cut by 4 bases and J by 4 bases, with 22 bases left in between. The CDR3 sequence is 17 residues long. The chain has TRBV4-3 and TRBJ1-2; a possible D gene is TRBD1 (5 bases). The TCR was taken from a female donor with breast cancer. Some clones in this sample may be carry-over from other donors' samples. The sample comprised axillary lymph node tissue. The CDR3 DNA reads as TGCGCCAGCAGCCCCGACAGAGTAGGGTTTAATACCTATGGCTACACCTTC. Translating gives CASSPDRVGFNTYGYTF.